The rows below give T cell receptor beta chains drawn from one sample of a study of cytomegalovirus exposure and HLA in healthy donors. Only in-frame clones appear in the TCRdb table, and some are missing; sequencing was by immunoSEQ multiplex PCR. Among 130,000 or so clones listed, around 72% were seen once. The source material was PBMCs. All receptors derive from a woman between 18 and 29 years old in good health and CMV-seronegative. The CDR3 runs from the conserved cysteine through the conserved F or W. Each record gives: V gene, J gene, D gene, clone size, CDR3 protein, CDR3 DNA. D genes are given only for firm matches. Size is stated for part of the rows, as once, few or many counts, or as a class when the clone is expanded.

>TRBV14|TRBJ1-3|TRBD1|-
CASSTLGQGNTIYF
TGTGCCAGCAGTACGCTGGGACAGGGTAACACCATATATTTT
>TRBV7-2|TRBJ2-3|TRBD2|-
CASSWKRGGKDTQYF
TGTGCCAGCAGTTGGAAGCGGGGGGGCAAAGATACGCAGTATTTT
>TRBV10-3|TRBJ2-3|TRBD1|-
CAISVQDRGYDTQYF
TGTGCCATCAGTGTACAGGACAGGGGGTACGATACGCAGTATTTT
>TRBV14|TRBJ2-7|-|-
CASSQATRGYEQYF
TGTGCCAGCAGCCAAGCCACCCGGGGCTACGAGCAGTACTTC
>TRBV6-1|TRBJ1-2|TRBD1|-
CASSTGGYGYTF
TGTGCCAGCAGCACAGGGGGCTACGGCTACACCTTC
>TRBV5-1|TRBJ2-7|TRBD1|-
CASSLVSDRTPSEQYF
TGCGCCAGCAGCTTGGTCTCGGACAGGACCCCTTCCGAGCAGTACTTC
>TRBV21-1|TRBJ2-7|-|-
CAAASSTRQGPYEQYF
TGTGCCGCAGCTTCCTCCACCCGACAGGGCCCCTACGAGCAGTACTTC
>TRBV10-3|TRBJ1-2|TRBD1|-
CAISESRDREPHGYTF
TGTGCCATCAGTGAGTCGAGGGACAGGGAGCCGCATGGCTACACCTTC
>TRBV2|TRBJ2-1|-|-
CASSGVTHYNEQFF
TGTGCCAGCAGTGGGGTGACTCACTACAATGAGCAGTTCTTC
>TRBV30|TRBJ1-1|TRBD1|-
CAWTDRADTEAFF
TGTGCCTGGACAGACAGGGCGGACACTGAAGCTTTCTTT
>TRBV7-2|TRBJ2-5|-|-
CASSSTRSQETQYF
TGTGCCAGCAGCTCGACTAGGAGCCAAGAGACCCAGTACTTC
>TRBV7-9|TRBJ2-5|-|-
CASSHLDSTQETQYF
TGTGCCAGCAGCCATTTGGACAGTACCCAAGAGACCCAGTACTTC
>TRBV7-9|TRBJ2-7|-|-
CASSLGGGEQYF
TGTGCCAGCAGCCTAGGGGGAGGCGAGCAGTACTTC
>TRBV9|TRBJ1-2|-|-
CASSVTGEYGYTF
TGTGCCAGCAGCGTAACCGGGGAGTATGGCTACACCTTC
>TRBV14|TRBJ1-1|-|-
CASSPLLRGETEAFF
TGTGCCAGCAGCCCTTTACTCAGGGGTGAAACTGAAGCTTTCTTT
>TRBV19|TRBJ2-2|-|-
CASSIEDSLIAGELFF
TGTGCCAGTAGTATTGAGGACAGCCTAATCGCCGGGGAGCTGTTTTTT
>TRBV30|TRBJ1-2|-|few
CAALWGREDYGYTF
TGTGCCGCCCTATGGGGCAGGGAGGACTATGGCTACACCTTC
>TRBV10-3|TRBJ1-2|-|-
CAISEQGVGYTF
TGTGCCATCAGTGAGCAGGGTGTTGGCTACACCTTC
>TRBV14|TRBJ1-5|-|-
CASSPNSSVFNQPQHF
TGTGCCAGCAGCCCGAACTCCTCCGTTTTCAATCAGCCCCAGCATTTT
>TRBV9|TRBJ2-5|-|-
CASSVRSGETQYF
TGTGCCAGCAGCGTAAGAAGCGGGGAGACCCAGTACTTC
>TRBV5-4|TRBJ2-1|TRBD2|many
CASKLAGVAYNEQFF
TGTGCCAGCAAATTGGCGGGAGTAGCGTACAATGAGCAGTTCTTC
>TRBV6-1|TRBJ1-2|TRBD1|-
CASGNRGKDTF
TGTGCCAGCGGCAACAGGGGGAAAGACACCTTC
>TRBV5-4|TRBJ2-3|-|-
CASSLSDTQYF
TGTGCCAGCAGCTTGAGCGATACGCAGTATTTT
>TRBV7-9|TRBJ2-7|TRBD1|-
CSSSFTGVEQYF
TGTTCCAGCAGCTTTACAGGGGTTGAGCAGTACTTC
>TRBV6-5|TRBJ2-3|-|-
CASSYAGRATDTQYF
TGTGCCAGCAGTTATGCCGGCAGGGCCACAGATACGCAGTATTTT
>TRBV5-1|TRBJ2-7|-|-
CASSLSRSYEQYF
TGCGCCAGCAGCTTGTCCCGGTCCTACGAGCAGTACTTC
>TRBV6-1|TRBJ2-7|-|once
CASSTSPTYEQYF
TGTGCCAGCAGTACGAGTCCGACCTACGAGCAGTACTTC
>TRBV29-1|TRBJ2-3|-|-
CSVARAATSDTQYF
TGCAGCGTTGCGCGAGCGGCTACCTCAGATACGCAGTATTTT